What follows is one T cell receptor beta chain and its context. The data originate from a study of control samples from healthy donors and cancer patients. Clones were read by immunoSEQ multiplex PCR, and TCRdb kept only the in-frame ones, dropping some. This sample has 150,000 to 180,000 clones, with around 96% found just once. Germline V gene lookup returns CDR1 SGHTS and CDR2 YDEGEE. This CDR3 is 16 amino acids long. With V trimmed by 1 base and J by 3 bases, 10 bases remained unmatched. V is TRBV5-8 and J is TRBJ2-7; the match to TRBD1 covers 7 bases. This sequence originates from a man between 35 and 55 years old in good health. Sequenced material: blood. The CDR3 DNA sequence: TGTGCCAGCAGCTTGCAAGGCCATCCAGGGGGCTACGAGCAGTACTTC. Residues: CASSLQGHPGGYEQYF.